The sequence of this T cell receptor beta chain was determined in a study of shared clonotypes between healthy human individuals (TCRdb year 2020). The study in broad terms: A few men and a couple of women, aged 18 to 49 years, made up the cohort. Different laboratories and diverse techniques were used to prepare libraries and sequence TCR repertoires, to increase sequencing depth and limit assay-specific biases. Per donor, three plates each were used for CD4 naive and CD4 memory, two for CD8 naive, and one for CD8 memory. Leukapheresis yielded between about 0.85 and 10 billion PBMCs per donor. To estimate repertoire size and how much clonotype sharing occurs between individuals, the study deeply sequenced the blood TCR repertoires of five healthy adults.

Study-wide conclusions, independent of this receptor: Pairwise subsampling indicated that sequencing depth was expected to affect the degree of clonotype sharing among donors. Larger estimated clonotype richness was generally found for naive subsets than for memory subsets. Sharing across a few donors was observed for about 4.8% of naive CD4, less than 4% of naive CD8, about 2.3% of memory CD4, and around 0.4% of memory CD8 clonotypes. Sampling was limited to blood, and TCR repertoires in tissue likely differ from TCR repertoires in blood. Compared with non-shared clonotypes, the clonotypes found in all four sorted-subset donors had higher generation probabilities. The small number of donors limited the genetic and exposure-history diversity represented. Incomplete sequencing was indicated by rarefaction of sorted-subset datasets, despite the large sequencing depth.

TCR CDR3 regions were amplified from genomic DNA by multiplex PCR using the deep immunoSEQ assay. Genomic DNA extracted from each cell subset was distributed evenly over all wells of several immunoSEQ 96-well plates, and each plate served as one replicate. Each replicate PCR for sorted subsets received about 210 ng genomic DNA, equal to about 30,000 T cell genomes. Purified libraries were measured with a Qubit 3.0 fluorometer, size-checked on a Bioanalyzer 2100, and measured again with the KAPA Library Quantification kit. Every immunoSEQ 96-well plate was sequenced on a dedicated single-read 150-cycle Illumina NextSeq 550 flow cell. The authors' pipeline ran thus. Because only junctional sequences without quality scores were contained in the immunoSEQ output, filtering matching that applied to full-length reads could not be performed. To assign V/J genes and CDR3, sequences were annotated against IMGT germline references using PyIR, a Python wrapper for IgBLAST v1.9. Any read was removed if the V/J assignment was weak (E-value above 1e-6), the CDR3 was missing, or the read contained stop codons, out-of-frame junctions, or ambiguous translated residues. V3J clonotypes were defined as sequences sharing the same inferred V gene, J gene, and CDR3 amino acid sequence. Percentage overlap between repertoires was calculated by dividing the number of shared unique clonotypes by the size of the smaller repertoire. Richness of each repertoire was evaluated using RTK rarefaction, the Chao1 estimator, and Recon v2.1 estimates of unobserved clonotypes. Generation probabilities were computed with OLGA for all TCRbeta clonotypes obtained by the gDNA method from several donors. The table was pulled from immuneACCESS by TCRdb, which kept in-frame rearrangements only. Such tables lose some clones; where checked, under half of the loss comes from unresolved V genes, and the rest has no known cause. V, J and clone size are those of that table, while D and trimming were read from the DNA. A total of approximately 2,200,000 clones appear in this sample, 85% to 95% of them only once. Of the sample, roughly 1.8% falls within the top ten clones.

CD8 naive samples consisted of CD45RO-negative cells that were positively selected for CCR7, yielding a CD45RA+CCR7+ population without TemRA cells. The donors were healthy, HIV-negative adults who had no recently reported acute infections or vaccinations. Only Caucasian adults living in Nashville, Tennessee, USA were represented among the donors. Blood was obtained by leukapheresis, after which PBMCs were separated by Ficoll-Histopaque density gradient centrifugation and cryopreserved in liquid nitrogen vapor phase. Analytical flow cytometry was used to check the purity and quantity of every magnetically sorted T cell population. Genomic DNA was isolated from each sorted fraction and quantified by UV absorbance on a Nanodrop 2000c. The CDR3 goes from the cysteine to the phenylalanine over 12 residues. CDR3 DNA only is kept here, 36 bases in frame from base 1. V was cut back by 5 bases and J by 9 bases, leaving a gap of 11 bases between them. The germline V gene sets CDR1 to SNHLY and CDR2 to FYNNEI.

Remarks on this clone: It lacks a known antigen. Within one base of it there is no much larger clone, and no base qualities were kept.

The TCR sequence derives from a young man in good health. Some clones in this sample may be carry-over from other donors' samples. The chain couples TRBV2 to TRBJ2-1; D gene: possibly TRBD2, on 5 matching bases. Sample: naive CD8+ T cells from PBMCs. The sample's cell subset or site label, decoded: CD45RA+CCR7+. The nucleotides are TGTGCCAGCAGTCTCACTAGATCTGAGCAGTTCTTC. It specifies CASSLTRSEQFF.